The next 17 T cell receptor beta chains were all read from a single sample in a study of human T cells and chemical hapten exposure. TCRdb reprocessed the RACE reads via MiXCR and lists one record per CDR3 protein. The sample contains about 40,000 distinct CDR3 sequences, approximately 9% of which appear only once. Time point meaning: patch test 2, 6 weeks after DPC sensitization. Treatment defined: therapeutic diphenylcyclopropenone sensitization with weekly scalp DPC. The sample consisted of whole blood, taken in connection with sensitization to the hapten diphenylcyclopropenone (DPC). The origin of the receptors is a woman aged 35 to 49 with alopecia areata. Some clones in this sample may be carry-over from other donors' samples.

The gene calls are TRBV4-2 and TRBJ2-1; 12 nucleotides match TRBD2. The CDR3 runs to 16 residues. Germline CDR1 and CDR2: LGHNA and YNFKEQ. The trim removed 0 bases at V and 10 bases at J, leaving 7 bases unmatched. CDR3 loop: CASSQELLAGGREQFF. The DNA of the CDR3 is TGTGCCAGCAGCCAAGAATTACTAGCGGGGGGCAGAGAGCAGTTCTTC.

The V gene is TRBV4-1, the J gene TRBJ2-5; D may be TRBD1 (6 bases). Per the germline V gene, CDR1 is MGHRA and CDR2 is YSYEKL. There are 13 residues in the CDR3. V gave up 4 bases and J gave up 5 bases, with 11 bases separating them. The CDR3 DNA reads TGCGCCAGCAGCCTCGTACAGGGTGAGACCCAGTACTTC. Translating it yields CASSLVQGETQYF.

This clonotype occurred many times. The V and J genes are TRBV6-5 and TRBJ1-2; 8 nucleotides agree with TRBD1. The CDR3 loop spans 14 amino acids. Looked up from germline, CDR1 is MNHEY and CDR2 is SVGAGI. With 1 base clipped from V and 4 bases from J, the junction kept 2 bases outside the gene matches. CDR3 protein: CASSYWGQAYGYTF. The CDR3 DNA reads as TGTGCCAGCAGTTACTGGGGACAGGCCTATGGCTACACCTTC.

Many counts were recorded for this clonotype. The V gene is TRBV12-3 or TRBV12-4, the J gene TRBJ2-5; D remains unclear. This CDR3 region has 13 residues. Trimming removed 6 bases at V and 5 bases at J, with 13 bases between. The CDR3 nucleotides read TGTGCCAGCAGCACCAACCTGGGGGAGACCCAGTACTTC. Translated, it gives CASSTNLGETQYF.

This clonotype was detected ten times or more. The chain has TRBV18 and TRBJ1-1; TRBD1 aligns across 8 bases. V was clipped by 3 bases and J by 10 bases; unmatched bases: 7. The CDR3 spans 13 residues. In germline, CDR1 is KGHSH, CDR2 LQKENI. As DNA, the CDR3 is TGTGCCAGCTCACCCGGGACAGGCGGTGTAGCTTTCTTT. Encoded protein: CASSPGTGGVAFF. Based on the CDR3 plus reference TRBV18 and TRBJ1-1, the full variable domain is NAGVMQNPRHLVRRRGQEARLRCSPMKGHSHVYWYRQLPEEGLKFMVYLQKENIIDESGMPKERFSAEFPKEGPSILRIQQVVRGDSAAYFCASSPGTGGVAFFGQGTRLTVV.

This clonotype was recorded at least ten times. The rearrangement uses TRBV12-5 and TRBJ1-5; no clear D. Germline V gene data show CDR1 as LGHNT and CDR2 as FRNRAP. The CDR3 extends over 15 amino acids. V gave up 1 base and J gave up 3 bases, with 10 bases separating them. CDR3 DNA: TGTGCTAGTGGTTTGGGTAGTACGTACAATCAGCCCCAGCATTTT. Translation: CASGLGSTYNQPQHF. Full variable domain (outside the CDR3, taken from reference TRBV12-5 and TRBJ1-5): DARVTQTPRHKVTEMGQEVTMRCQPILGHNTVFWYRQTMMQGLELLAYFRNRAPLDDSGMPKDRFSAEMPDATLATLKIQPSEPRDSAVYFCASGLGSTYNQPQHFGDGTRLSIL.

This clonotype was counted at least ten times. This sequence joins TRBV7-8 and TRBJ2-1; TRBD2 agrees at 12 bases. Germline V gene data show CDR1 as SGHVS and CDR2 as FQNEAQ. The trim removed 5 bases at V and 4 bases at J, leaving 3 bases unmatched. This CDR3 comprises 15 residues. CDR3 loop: CASSLLAGGYNEQFF. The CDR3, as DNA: TGTGCCAGCAGCCTACTAGCGGGGGGTTACAATGAGCAGTTCTTC.

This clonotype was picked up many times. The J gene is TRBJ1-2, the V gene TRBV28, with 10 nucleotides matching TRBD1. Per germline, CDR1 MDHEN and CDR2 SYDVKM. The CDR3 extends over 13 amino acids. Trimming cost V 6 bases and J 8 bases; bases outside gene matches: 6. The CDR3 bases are TGTGCCAGCAGCAACCGGGACAGGGGCGGCTACACCTTC. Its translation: CASSNRDRGGYTF.

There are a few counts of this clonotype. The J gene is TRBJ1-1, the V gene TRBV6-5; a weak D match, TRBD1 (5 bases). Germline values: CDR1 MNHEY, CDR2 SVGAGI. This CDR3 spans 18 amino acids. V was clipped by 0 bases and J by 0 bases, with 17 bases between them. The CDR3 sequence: CASSYSELWGPLNTEAFF. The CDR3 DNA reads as TGTGCCAGCAGTTACTCCGAACTTTGGGGACCGCTGAACACTGAAGCTTTCTTT.

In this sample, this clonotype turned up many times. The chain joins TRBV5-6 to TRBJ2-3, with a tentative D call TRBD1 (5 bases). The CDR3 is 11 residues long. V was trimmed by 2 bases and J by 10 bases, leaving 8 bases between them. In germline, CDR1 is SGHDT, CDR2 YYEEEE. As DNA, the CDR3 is TGTGCCAGCAGCTTAGTAGGGGCGCAGTATTTT. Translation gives CASSLVGAQYF.

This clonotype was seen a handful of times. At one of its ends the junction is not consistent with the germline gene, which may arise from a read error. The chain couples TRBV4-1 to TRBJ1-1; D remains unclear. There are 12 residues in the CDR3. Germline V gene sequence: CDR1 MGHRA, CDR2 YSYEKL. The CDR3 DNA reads TGCGTCAGCAGCCAAGAATTCCGGGGAGCTTTCTTT. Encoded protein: CVSSQEFRGAFF.

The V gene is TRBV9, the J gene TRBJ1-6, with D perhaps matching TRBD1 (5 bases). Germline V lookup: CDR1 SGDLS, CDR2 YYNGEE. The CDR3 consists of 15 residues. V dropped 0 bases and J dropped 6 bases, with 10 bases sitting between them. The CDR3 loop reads CASSVEGQGNSPLHF. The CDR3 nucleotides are TGTGCCAGCAGCGTAGAAGGGCAGGGTAATTCACCCCTCCACTTT.

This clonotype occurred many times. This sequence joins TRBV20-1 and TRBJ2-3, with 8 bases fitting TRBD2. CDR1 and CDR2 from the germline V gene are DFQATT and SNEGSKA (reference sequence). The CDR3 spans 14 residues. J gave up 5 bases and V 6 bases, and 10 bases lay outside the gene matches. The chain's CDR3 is CSAPTSGGKDTQYF. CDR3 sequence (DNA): TGCAGTGCCCCGACCAGCGGGGGAAAAGATACGCAGTATTTT.

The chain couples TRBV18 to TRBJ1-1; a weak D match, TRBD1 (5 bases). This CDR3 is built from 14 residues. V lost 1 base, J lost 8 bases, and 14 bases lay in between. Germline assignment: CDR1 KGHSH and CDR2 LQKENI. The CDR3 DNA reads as TGTGCCAGCTCACCACTCGGGGGGGGTGTGGAAGCTTTCTTT. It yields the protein CASSPLGGGVEAFF.

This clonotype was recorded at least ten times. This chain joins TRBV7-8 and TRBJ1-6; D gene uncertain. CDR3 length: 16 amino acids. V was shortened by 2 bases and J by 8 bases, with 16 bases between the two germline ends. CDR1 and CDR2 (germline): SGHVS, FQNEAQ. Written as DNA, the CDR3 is TGTGCCAGCAGCTTACAATCGGGAGCAGGAGATTCACCCCTCCACTTT. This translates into CASSLQSGAGDSPLHF.

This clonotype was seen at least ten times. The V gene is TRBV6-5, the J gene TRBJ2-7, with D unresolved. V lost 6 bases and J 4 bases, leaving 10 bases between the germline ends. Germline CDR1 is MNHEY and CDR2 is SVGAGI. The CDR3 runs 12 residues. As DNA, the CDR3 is TGTGCCAGCAGCTCCACCTCATACGAGCAGTACTTC. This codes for CASSSTSYEQYF.

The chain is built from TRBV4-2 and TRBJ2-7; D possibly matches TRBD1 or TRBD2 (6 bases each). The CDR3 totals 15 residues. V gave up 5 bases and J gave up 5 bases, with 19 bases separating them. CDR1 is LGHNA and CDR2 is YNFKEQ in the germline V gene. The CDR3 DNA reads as TGTGCCAGCAGCTGGAGCCTACAGGGAGGCAACGAGCAGTACTTC. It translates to CASSWSLQGGNEQYF.